This T cell receptor (beta chain) originates from a study of cytomegalovirus exposure and HLA in healthy donors. On the study more broadly: Early on, a data release was issued that held 85 million to 95 million unique TCRs from HLA-typed donors. Regarding the study as a whole: In vitro work confirmed that a few CMV-associated chains recognize CMV antigens.

This CDR3 has 15 amino acids. Trimming cost V 1 base and J 0 bases, with 7 bases left between them. The primer mix had 60 Vbeta and 13 Jbeta primers. The repertoire was sequenced with immunoSEQ multiplex PCR; TCRdb's copy has only in-frame clones and lacks some. The repertoire holds roughly 200,000 clones, with approximately 80% as singletons. A remark on this clone: The antigen remains unidentified.

The sequence was obtained from a woman in her twenties or thirties in good health and CMV-seropositive. The V and J genes are TRBV23-1 and TRBJ1-5; tentatively, D is TRBD1 (5 bases). TRBV23-1 falls under the ORF class, with uncertain function. The sequencing sample was made of PBMCs. The CDR3 loop reads CASSQWGTSNQPQHF. The CDR3 DNA sequence: TGCGCCAGCAGTCAATGGGGCACTAGCAATCAGCCCCAGCATTTT.